Each of the 2 T cell receptor beta chains below was sequenced from the same sample in a study of T-cell memory formation after mild COVID-19. MiXCR was run by TCRdb on the 5' RACE reads, yielding one entry per CDR3 protein. The table lists under 450,000 distinct CDR3 sequences, about an eighth of them singletons. Sequenced: PBMCs or a T cell subset sorted from them (not recorded which). These receptors were collected from a young man who had mild COVID-19 (a few samples of this study predate the infection). Cell type and time point are not known.

The chain recombines TRBV28 with TRBJ1-2, with TRBD1 matching 7 bases. There are 16 residues in the CDR3. CDR1 MDHEN and CDR2 SYDVKM come from the germline V gene. The V gene end was trimmed by 6 bases and the J gene end by 6 bases; junction bases not matched to a gene: 16. The CDR3 is CASRSLRQGIGHGYTF. DNA of the CDR3: TGTGCCAGCAGGTCACTCCGACAGGGTATAGGACATGGCTACACCTTC.

This clonotype turned up a few times. The chain is built from TRBV7-9 and TRBJ1-1, with D unclear. Per germline, CDR1 SEHNR and CDR2 FQNEAQ (reference sequence). Trimming pared 5 bases from V and 8 bases from J, leaving 9 bases between. This CDR3 has 11 amino acids. This CDR3 is CASSPRREAFF. The CDR3, as DNA: TGTGCCAGCAGCCCTCGGCGGGAAGCTTTCTTT.